These 4 T cell receptor beta chains were all obtained from the same sample, sequenced in a study of blood T cell repertoires in COVID-19. The protocol was immunoSEQ multiplex PCR, while the TCRdb copy is restricted to in-frame clones and leaves out a portion. There are roughly 140,000 clones in the sample; 65% to 80% occur only once, and 4% to 4.5% lies in the top ten. Sequenced: peripheral blood. These receptors originate from a man aged 55 to 69 with acute or convalescent COVID-19.

This clone has just one count. The V call is TRBV6-5, the J call TRBJ1-5; TRBD1 is a possible D gene (6 bases). V dropped 7 bases and J dropped 4 bases, with 17 bases sitting between them. The CDR3 has 15 residues. The germline V gene encodes CDR1 MNHEY and CDR2 SVGAGI. Here the CDR3 reads CASTGRRGGNQPQHF. CDR3 coding DNA: TGTGCCAGCACGGGGCGCAGGGGCGGTAATCAGCCCCAGCATTTT.

The chain combines TRBV10-3 with TRBJ2-7; no clear D. The CDR3 has 12 amino acids. Trimming removed 9 bases at V and 2 bases at J, with 11 bases between. The germline gives CDR1 ENHRY, CDR2 SYGVKD. The CDR3 DNA sequence: TGTGCCATAGCTCCGGGTGCCTACGAGCAGTACTTC. Its translation is CAIAPGAYEQYF.

In its sample, this clone was seen a few times. The chain carries TRBV3-1 (or the pseudogene TRBV3-2) and TRBJ2-2; D remains unclear. CDR3 length: 16 residues. Trimming removed 0 bases at V and 3 bases at J, with 11 bases between. Germline loops: CDR1 LGHDT, CDR2 YNNKEL (reference sequence). The CDR3 reads CASSQDHGVDTGELFF. CDR3 bases: TGTGCCAGCAGCCAAGACCACGGAGTGGACACCGGGGAGCTGTTTTTT.

This chain uses TRBV19 with TRBJ1-5; D possibly corresponds to TRBD1 (5 bases). V lost 3 bases and J lost 6, with 12 bases in between. This CDR3 region has 14 residues. Looked up from germline, CDR1 is LNHDA and CDR2 is SQIVND (reference sequence). CDR3 protein: CASSIGAGRQPQHF. In DNA, the CDR3 is TGTGCCAGTAGTATTGGGGCAGGGCGTCAGCCCCAGCATTTT.